Listed here is a single T cell receptor (beta chain). Germline values: CDR1 MGHRA, CDR2 YSYEKL. This CDR3 contains 15 residues. Trimming cost V 3 bases and J 0 bases, with 11 bases left between them. This specimen comes from a study of blood T cell repertoires in COVID-19. Overall study context: The United States, Italy and Spain were the sources of the acute and convalescent COVID-19 samples.

The repertoire was sequenced with immunoSEQ multiplex PCR; TCRdb's copy has only in-frame clones and lacks some. The sample lists approximately 94,000 clones, almost 80% seen once, with less than 35% in the top ten. The chain carries TRBV4-1 and TRBJ1-1, with D tentatively TRBD1 (6 bases). The sequence came from a man aged 70 or older with active or convalescent COVID-19. Sequencing used peripheral blood. DNA of the CDR3: TGCGCCAGCAGCCAGGGGGCGAGGATGAACACTGAAGCTTTCTTT. Residues: CASSQGARMNTEAFF.